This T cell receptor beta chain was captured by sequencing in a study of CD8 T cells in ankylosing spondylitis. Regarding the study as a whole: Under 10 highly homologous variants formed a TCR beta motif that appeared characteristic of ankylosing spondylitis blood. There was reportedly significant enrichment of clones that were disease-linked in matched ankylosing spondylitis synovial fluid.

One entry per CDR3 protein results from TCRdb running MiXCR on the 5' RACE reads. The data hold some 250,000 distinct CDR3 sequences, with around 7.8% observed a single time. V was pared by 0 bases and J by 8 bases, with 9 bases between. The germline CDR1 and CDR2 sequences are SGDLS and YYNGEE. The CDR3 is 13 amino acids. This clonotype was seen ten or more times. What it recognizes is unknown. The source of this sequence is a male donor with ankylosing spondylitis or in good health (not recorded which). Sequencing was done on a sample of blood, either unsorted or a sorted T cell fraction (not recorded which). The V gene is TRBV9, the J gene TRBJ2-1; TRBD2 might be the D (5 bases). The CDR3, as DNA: TGTGCCAGCAGCGTAGGAGGAGGCTATGAGCAGTTCTTC. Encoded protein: CASSVGGGYEQFF.